This T cell receptor beta chain was sequenced in a study of CD8+CD57+ T cells in acquired aplastic anemia. Looking at the study overall: Sorted CD4+ and CD8+ cells yielded DNA averaging about 2.9 ug.

This CDR3 has 13 residues. Trimming left V 7 bases short and J 3 bases short, with 12 bases between. The germline gives CDR1 SQVTM, CDR2 ANQGSEA. The TCR beta profiling, which covered VDJ combination and CDR3 sequence, was carried out using genomic DNA as the template. TCRdb used MiXCR to reprocess the reads, holding one entry per CDR3 protein. The data hold 250,000 to 350,000 distinct CDR3 sequences, with around 60% observed a single time. Of note for this clonotype: The antigen is not known.

Study-level points and caveats: For CD8+ Simpson's diversity, patients and controls showed no significant difference.

The J gene is TRBJ2-2, the V gene TRBV29-1, with D unclear. Sequencing was performed on sorted CD4+, CD8+, or CD8+CD57+ T cells (not recorded which) from PBMCs. This sequence was found in a human donor with severe aplastic anemia or a healthy control (not recorded which). The CDR3 sequence: CSGTWVDTGELFF. In nucleotides, the CDR3 is TGCAGCGGGACGTGGGTTGACACCGGGGAGCTGTTTTTT.